This entry lists 8 T cell receptor beta chains sequenced from one sample in a study of T cells in pancreatic ductal adenocarcinoma. The selected patients with pancreatic ductal adenocarcinoma had surgery but no neoadjuvant therapy. Sequenced by immunoSEQ multiplex PCR; TCRdb stores in-frame clones only, minus some. Found here are about 9,400 clones, 67% of them singletons; the top ten hold around 25%. Sequencing input: pancreatic tumor tissue. The receptor set was obtained from a human donor with pancreatic ductal adenocarcinoma.

The chain is built from TRBV13 and TRBJ2-4; D unresolved. Germline CDR1 PRHDT, CDR2 FYEKMQ (reference sequence). The CDR3 length is 12 residues. With 0 bases removed from V and 8 bases from J, the gap between germline ends came to 5 bases. The CDR3 DNA sequence: TGTGCCAGCAGCTTAGGCCGGGACATTCAGTACTTC. Protein sequence: CASSLGRDIQYF.

The gene calls are TRBV27 and TRBJ2-2, with TRBD2 matching over 9 bases. Germline V gene lookup returns CDR1 MNHEY and CDR2 SMNVEV (reference sequence). This CDR3 is 17 amino acids long. V trimming: 2 bases; J trimming: 6 bases; junction bases outside the gene matches: 10. The CDR3 loop reads CASSLEVSGRGPGELFF. The CDR3 nucleotides read TGTGCCAGCAGTTTAGAAGTTAGCGGGAGAGGTCCCGGGGAGCTGTTTTTT.

The rearrangement joins TRBV29-1 to TRBJ1-2, with 7 bases aligning to TRBD1. The CDR3 is 12 amino acids. Germline-derived CDR1 and CDR2 are SQVTM and ANQGSEA. Unmatched junction bases numbered 11, after V lost 4 bases and J lost 12 bases. The DNA of the CDR3 is TGCAGCGTTGCATTCTTAACAGGGGCGCACACCTTC. Translation: CSVAFLTGAHTF.

This clone was detected a few times. This chain joins TRBV2 and TRBJ2-1; 8 bases match TRBD1. Germline V gives CDR1 SNHLY, CDR2 FYNNEI. The CDR3 covers 14 residues. V lost 4 bases and J lost 7; bases outside the gene matches: 6. The CDR3 is CASSVQGARNEQFF. Written as DNA, the CDR3 is TGTGCCAGCAGTGTCCAGGGGGCAAGGAATGAGCAGTTCTTC.

In this sample, this clone is medium-sized (0.01 to 0.1%). The CDR3 sequence is CSVGGQGTNTF. CDR3 in DNA: TGCAGCGTTGGGGGACAGGGCACGAACACCTTC. This chain connects TRBV29-1 to TRBJ1-2; 9 nucleotides align to TRBD1. Germline CDR1 reads SQVTM; CDR2 reads ANQGSEA. CDR3 length: 11 amino acids. V dropped 4 bases and J dropped 12; count of bases not matched to a gene: 6.

This clone was counted a few times. The V gene is TRBV5-1, the J gene TRBJ1-6; D is perhaps TRBD1 (5 bases). Germline CDR1 is SGHRS and CDR2 is YFSETQ. Trimming stripped 7 bases from V and 5 bases from J, with 10 bases between. This CDR3 spans 13 amino acids. The DNA of the CDR3 is TGCGCCAGCCGGGGCAGCGATAATTCACCCCTCCACTTT. Protein sequence: CASRGSDNSPLHF.

This clone showed up just a few times. This sequence joins TRBV18 and TRBJ1-5; D call uncertain. The germline V and J ends were trimmed by 3 bases and 2 bases, with 8 bases remaining between them. Germline V gene lookup returns CDR1 KGHSH and CDR2 LQKENI. This CDR3 has 14 residues. CDR3 protein: CASSPGRGNQPQHF. DNA for the CDR3: TGTGCCAGCTCACCCGGACGGGGCAATCAGCCCCAGCATTTT.

The chain employs TRBV6-6 and TRBJ2-1; D gene ambiguous. The CDR3 covers 11 residues. Germline V gene sequence: CDR1 MNHNY, CDR2 SVGAGI (reference sequence). Trimming pared 5 bases from V and 8 bases from J, leaving 7 bases between. Written as DNA, the CDR3 is TGTGCCAGCAGTACATATGATGAGCAGTTCTTC. This codes for CASSTYDEQFF.